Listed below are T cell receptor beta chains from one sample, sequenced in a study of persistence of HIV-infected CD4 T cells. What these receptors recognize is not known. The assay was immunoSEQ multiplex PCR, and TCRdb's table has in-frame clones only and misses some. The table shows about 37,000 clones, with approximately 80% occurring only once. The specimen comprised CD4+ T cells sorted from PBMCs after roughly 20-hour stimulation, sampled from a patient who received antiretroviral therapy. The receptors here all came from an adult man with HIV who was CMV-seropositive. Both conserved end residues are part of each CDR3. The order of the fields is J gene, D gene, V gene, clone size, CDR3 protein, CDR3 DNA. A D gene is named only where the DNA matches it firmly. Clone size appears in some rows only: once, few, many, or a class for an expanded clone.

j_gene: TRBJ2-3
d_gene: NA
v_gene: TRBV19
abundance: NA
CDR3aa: CASSIQGQFTDTQYF
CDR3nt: TGTGCCAGTAGTATCCAAGGACAGTTCACAGATACGCAGTATTTT

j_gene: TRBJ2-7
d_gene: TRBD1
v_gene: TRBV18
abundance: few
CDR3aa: CASSPRDRGRDGEQYF
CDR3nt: TGTGCCAGCTCACCGCGGGACAGGGGGCGCGATGGCGAGCAGTACTTC

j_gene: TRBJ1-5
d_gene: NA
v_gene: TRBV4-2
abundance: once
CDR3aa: CASSRDFGNQPQHF
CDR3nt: TGTGCCAGCAGCCGGGACTTCGGCAATCAGCCCCAGCATTTT

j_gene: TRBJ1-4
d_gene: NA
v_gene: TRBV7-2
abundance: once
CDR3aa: CASSLRRDERRAEKLFF
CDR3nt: TGTGCCAGCAGTTTAAGACGGGACGAGCGGCGCGCGGAAAAACTGTTTTTT

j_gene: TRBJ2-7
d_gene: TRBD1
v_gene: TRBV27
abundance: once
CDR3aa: CASSLGATGGRRQYF
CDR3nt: TGTGCCAGCAGTTTAGGTGCGACAGGGGGAAGGCGGCAGTACTTC

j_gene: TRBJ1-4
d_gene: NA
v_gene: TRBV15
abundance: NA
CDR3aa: CATSISGGRITEKLFF
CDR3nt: TGTGCCACCAGCATCTCGGGGGGAAGAATAACTGAAAAACTGTTTTTT

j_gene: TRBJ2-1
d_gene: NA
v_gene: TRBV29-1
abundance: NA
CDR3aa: CSAKVNEQFF
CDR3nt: TGCAGCGCTAAAGTCAATGAGCAGTTCTTC

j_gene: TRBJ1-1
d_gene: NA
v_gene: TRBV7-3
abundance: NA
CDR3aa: CASSPGPEAEAFF
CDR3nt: TGTGCCAGCAGTCCCGGGCCCGAGGCTGAAGCTTTCTTT

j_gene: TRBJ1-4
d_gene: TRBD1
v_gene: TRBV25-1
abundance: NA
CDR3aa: CASGPGQGGGEKLFF
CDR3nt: TGTGCCAGCGGACCGGGACAGGGAGGGGGTGAAAAACTGTTTTTT

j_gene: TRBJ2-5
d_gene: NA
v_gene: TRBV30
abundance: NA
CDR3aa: CAWSAPETQYF
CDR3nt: TGTGCCTGGAGTGCCCCGGAGACCCAGTACTTC

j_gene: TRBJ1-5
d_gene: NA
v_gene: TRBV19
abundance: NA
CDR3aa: CASGGRGQPQHF
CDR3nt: TGTGCCAGTGGGGGGAGAGGGCAGCCCCAGCATTTT

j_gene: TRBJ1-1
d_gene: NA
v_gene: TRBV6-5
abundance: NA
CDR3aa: CASLRTTVYEAFF
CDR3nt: TGTGCCAGTCTCCGGACAACGGTTTATGAAGCTTTCTTT

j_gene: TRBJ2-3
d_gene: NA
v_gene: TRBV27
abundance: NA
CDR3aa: CASSLSRGDTQYF
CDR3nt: TGTGCCAGCAGTTTATCGAGAGGGGATACGCAGTATTTT

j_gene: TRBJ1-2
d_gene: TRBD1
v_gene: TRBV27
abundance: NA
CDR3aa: CASSLGQGTRFGGYTF
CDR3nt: TGTGCCAGCAGTTTAGGACAGGGGACCCGTTTCGGCGGCTACACCTTC

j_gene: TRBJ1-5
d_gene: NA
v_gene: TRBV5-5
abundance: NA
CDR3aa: CASSLEAGGNQPQHF
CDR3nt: TGTGCCAGCAGCTTGGAGGCAGGAGGCAATCAGCCCCAGCATTTT

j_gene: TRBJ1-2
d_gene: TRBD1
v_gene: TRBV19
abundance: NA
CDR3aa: CASSSTGDYYGYTF
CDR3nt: TGTGCCAGCAGCTCGACAGGGGACTACTATGGCTACACCTTC

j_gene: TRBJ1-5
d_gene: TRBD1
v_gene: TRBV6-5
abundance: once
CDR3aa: CASSRQGGGNQPQHF
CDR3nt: TGTGCCAGCAGTCGACAGGGAGGTGGAAATCAGCCCCAGCATTTT

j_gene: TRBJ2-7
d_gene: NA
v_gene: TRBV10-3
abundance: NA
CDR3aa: CAISDANRDARFYEQYF
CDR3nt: TGTGCCATCAGTGATGCAAACAGGGACGCTCGATTCTACGAGCAGTACTTC

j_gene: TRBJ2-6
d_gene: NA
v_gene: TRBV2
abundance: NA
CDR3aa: CASSPDRTSGANVLTF
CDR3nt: TGTGCCAGCAGTCCAGACAGGACCTCTGGGGCCAACGTCCTGACTTTC

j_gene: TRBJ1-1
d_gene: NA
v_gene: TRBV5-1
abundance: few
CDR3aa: CASSLIRSPDTEAFF
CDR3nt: TGCGCCAGCAGCTTGATTAGGTCGCCTGACACTGAAGCTTTCTTT

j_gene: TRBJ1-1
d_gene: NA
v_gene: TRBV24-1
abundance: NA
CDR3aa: CATSAPGPNAEAFF
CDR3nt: TGTGCCACCAGTGCCCCGGGCCCGAACGCTGAAGCTTTCTTT

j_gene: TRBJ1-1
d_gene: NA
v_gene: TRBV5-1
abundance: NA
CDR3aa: CASSLTWTGNLNTEAFF
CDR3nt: TGCGCCAGCAGCTTAACCTGGACGGGGAATTTGAACACTGAAGCTTTCTTT

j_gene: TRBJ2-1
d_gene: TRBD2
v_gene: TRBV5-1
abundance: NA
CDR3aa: CASGAGGNEQFF
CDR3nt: TGCGCCAGTGGGGCGGGGGGCAATGAGCAGTTCTTC

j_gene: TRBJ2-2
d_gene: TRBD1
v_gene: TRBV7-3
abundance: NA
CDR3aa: CASSPGQLNTGELFF
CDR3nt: TGTGCCAGCAGTCCGGGACAGCTGAACACCGGGGAGCTGTTTTTT

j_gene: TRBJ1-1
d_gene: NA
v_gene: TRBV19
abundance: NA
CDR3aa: CASSRADSEAFF
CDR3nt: TGTGCCAGTAGTAGGGCGGACAGTGAAGCTTTCTTT

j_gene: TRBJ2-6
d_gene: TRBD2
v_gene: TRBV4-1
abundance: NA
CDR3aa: CASSQDRGGLSSGANVLTF
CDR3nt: TGCGCCAGCAGCCAAGATCGCGGGGGGTTGAGCTCTGGGGCCAACGTCCTGACTTTC

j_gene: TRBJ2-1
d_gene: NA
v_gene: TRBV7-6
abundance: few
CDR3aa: CASSPRRGNNEQFF
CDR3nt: TGTGCCAGCAGCCCGCGGAGGGGAAACAATGAGCAGTTCTTC

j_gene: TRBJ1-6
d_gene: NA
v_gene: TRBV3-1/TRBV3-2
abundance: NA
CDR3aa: CASTSGLDNSPLHF
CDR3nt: TGTGCCAGCACCTCGGGACTGGATAATTCACCCCTCCACTTT

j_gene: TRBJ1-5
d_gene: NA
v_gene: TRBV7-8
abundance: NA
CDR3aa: CASSGPQGTGGQPQHF
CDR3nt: TGTGCCAGCAGCGGACCCCAGGGGACGGGAGGTCAGCCCCAGCATTTT

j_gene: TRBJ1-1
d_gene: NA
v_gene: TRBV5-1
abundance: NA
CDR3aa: CASSLRAGSLTEAFF
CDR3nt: TGCGCCAGCAGCTTGCGGGCAGGGAGCCTCACTGAAGCTTTCTTT

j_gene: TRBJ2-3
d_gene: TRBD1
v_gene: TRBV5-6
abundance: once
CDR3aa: CASSVGTGNRDTQYF
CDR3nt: TGTGCCAGCAGCGTCGGGACAGGGAATAGGGATACGCAGTATTTT

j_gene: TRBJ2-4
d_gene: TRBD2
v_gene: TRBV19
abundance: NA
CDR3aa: CASRRELAGIQYF
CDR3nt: TGTGCCAGTAGGAGGGAACTAGCGGGGATTCAGTACTTC

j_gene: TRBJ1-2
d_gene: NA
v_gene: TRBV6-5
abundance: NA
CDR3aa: CASGPYGYTF
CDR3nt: TGTGCCAGCGGGCCCTATGGCTACACCTTC

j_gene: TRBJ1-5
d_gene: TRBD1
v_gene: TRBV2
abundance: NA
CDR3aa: CASSEVGGNNQPQHF
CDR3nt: TGTGCCAGCAGTGAGGTAGGGGGCAACAATCAGCCCCAGCATTTT

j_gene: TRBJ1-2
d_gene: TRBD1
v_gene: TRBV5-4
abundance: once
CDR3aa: CASSLGDRGDYGYTF
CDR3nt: TGTGCCAGCAGCTTGGGGGACAGGGGGGACTATGGCTACACCTTC

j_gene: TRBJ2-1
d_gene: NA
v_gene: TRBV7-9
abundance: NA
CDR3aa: CASSSSWGNEQFF
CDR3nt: TGTGCCAGCAGCTCATCATGGGGGAATGAGCAGTTCTTC

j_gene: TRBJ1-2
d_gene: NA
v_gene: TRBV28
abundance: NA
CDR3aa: CASSSVGGYGYTF
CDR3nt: TGTGCCAGCAGTTCCGTGGGGGGCTATGGCTACACCTTC

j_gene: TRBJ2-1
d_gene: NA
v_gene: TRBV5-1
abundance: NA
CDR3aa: CASSSVDEQFF
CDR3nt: TGCGCCAGCAGCTCTGTAGACGAGCAGTTCTTC

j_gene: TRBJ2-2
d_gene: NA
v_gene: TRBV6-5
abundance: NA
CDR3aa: CASSPDITGELFF
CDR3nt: TGTGCCAGCAGTCCGGATATCACCGGGGAGCTGTTTTTT

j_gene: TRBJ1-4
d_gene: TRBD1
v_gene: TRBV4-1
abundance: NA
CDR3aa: CASSPDRAIEKLFF
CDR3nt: TGCGCCAGCAGCCCTGACAGGGCCATAGAAAAACTGTTTTTT

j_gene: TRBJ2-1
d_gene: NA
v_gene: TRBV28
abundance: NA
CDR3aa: CASSSQGTHNEQFF
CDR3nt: TGTGCCAGCAGTTCCCAGGGGACCCACAATGAGCAGTTCTTC

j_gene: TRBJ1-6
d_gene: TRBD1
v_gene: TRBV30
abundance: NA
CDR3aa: CAWTSGQGVYSPLHF
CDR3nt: TGTGCCTGGACCTCGGGACAGGGGGTCTATTCACCCCTCCACTTT

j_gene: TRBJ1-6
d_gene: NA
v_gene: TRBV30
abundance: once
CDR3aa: CAWSETTAINSPLHF
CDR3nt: TGTGCCTGGAGTGAGACGACAGCCATAAATTCACCCCTCCACTTT

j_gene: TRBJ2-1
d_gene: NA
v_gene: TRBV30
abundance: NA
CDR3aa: CAWSVNNEQFF
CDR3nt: TGTGCCTGGAGTGTGAACAATGAGCAGTTCTTC

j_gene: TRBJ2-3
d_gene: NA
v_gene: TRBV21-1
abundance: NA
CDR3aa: CASSKRDRGAPDTQYF
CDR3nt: TGTGCCAGCAGCAAACGGGATCGCGGGGCCCCAGATACGCAGTATTTT

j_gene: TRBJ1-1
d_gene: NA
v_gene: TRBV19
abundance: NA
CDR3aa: CASSPVPFNTEAFF
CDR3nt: TGTGCCAGTAGCCCCGTCCCCTTTAACACTGAAGCTTTCTTT

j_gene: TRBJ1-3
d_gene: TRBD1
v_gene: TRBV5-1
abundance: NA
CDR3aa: CASSSRVGGGNTIYF
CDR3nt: TGCGCCAGCAGCTCCCGTGTAGGGGGCGGAAACACCATATATTTT